This T cell receptor (beta chain) originates from a study of cytomegalovirus exposure and HLA in healthy donors (dated by TCRdb to the late 2010s). Some background on the complete study: An earlier analysis of approximately 640 of the donors reported roughly 270 Gb of sequence data and 117 million unique TCR beta sequences from about 200 million T cells. An early release covering roughly 640 HLA-typed donors comprised roughly 300 gigabases of sequencing data and 85 million or so unique TCR sequences. Of the 300 to 450 genotyped donors, 75% to 85% were placed in the genetic ancestry cluster associated with self-reported Caucasian donors. The study was designed to test whether signatures of past pathogen exposure could be identified by cataloging public T cell receptors. The T cell repertoires of 666 subjects were profiled by immunosequencing and related to cytomegalovirus serostatus. In addition to the first cohort of 650 to 800 subjects, a separate validation cohort of 100 to 150 different subjects was used. High-throughput TCR immunosequencing, statistical association of individual TCRs with disease status, and machine learning were combined to predict cytomegalovirus infection status. A later analysis re-examined previously published TCR beta repertoires from hundreds of donors and added high-resolution HLA genotyping to investigate patterns of TCR occurrence. In the later analysis, no new phenotypic data were used to find candidate immune exposures; instead, reliance was placed on TCR beta sequences and their occurrence across donors. An earlier analysis of 587 of the donors used high-throughput TCR beta sequencing to judge whether each TCR beta V gene segment behaved as functional or pseudogenic. Alongside the repertoire data, information on donor age, sex, ethnicity and CMV serostatus was compiled. In a later genetic analysis, genome-wide SNP genotypes for about 55% of the 666 donors were used, and that subset was treated as a discovery cohort. Every repertoire in the discovery cohort had been generated on one and the same sequencing platform. HLA typing included class I and class II loci at four-digit resolution. Typing coverage differed by locus: A, B, C, DRB1 and DQB1 were typed in roughly 620-630 donors, DQA1 in approximately 520, DPA1 in 600 to 610, and DPB1 in just under 490. Because of strong linkage in the cohort, 5 or 6 DR-DQ haplotypes were treated as single units for association and clustering. Across approximately 420 genotyped donors of the cohort, an average of approximately 220,000 unique TCR beta nucleotide sequences per donor were sequenced, and roughly 20% of those sequences were non-productive.

Library creation used the immunoSEQ multiplex PCR assay. For the multiplex PCR, a mixture combining 60 forward primers for TCR Vbeta segments and 13 reverse primers for TCR Jbeta segments was used. The CDR3 region of rearranged TCR beta genes was amplified from genomic DNA by a multiplex PCR assay. The amplified TCR beta libraries were sequenced on the Illumina HiSeq System as 87-base-pair reads. The source study handled its data this way. In a later analysis, tens of millions of unique TCR beta chains were counted across the 666 repertoires, and approximately 11 million of these chains were shared by at least two donors. A nearest-neighbor algorithm error-corrected the raw reads and collapsed the reads into unique sequences, merging closely related sequences to remove PCR and sequencing errors. Alignment of CDR3 sequences to IMGT reference sequences was used to assign V, D and J gene segments. Each retained sequence needed at least a six-nucleotide match to both a V gene segment and a J gene segment. A rearrangement counted as productive if the CDR3 had no stop codons and remained in frame with V and J, and every other rearrangement counted as non-productive. Following IMGT convention, CDR3 was defined as the stretch from the second conserved V-encoded cysteine to the conserved J-encoded phenylalanine. The earlier analysis of 550 to 650 of the donors excluded any sequence lacking an unambiguous match to a single V gene segment. In an earlier analysis of some 590 of the donors, a V segment was called functional when productive rearrangements were above 56.7%, and segregating when the standard deviation between donors exceeded 5%. A statistical classification framework was built for diagnosing cytomegalovirus status from the catalog of TCR beta chain sequences. In a later analysis, V and J genes were assigned by comparing TCR nucleotide sequences against IMGT/GENE-DB human TR gene sequences. The TCRdist pipeline was used in a later analysis to assign CDR3 sequences and most-parsimonious VDJ recombination scenarios. In a later analysis, each TCR beta chain was defined by its CDR3 amino acid sequence together with its V-gene family, and reads without a unique V-gene family were excluded. To address suspected cross-contamination and a sequencing artifact, a later analysis removed 450 to 700 highly shared, low-generation-probability nucleotide sequences. In a later analysis, a clonal expansion index was calculated for each public chain from normalized within-repertoire ranks of inferred template counts. In a later analysis, generation probabilities were computed using a VDJ recombination model fitted to out-of-frame rearrangements, and the results were checked against IGoR. In a later analysis, TCR-TCR, TCR-HLA and TCR-CMV co-occurrence was scored with hypergeometric tests, and a repertoire-size bias correction was applied to TCR pairs. To estimate false discovery rates, a later analysis permuted the HLA or CMV assignments 20 times. In a later analysis, co-occurring TCRs were grouped with DBSCAN, and TCRdist sequence similarity was added when clustering was performed within HLA-allele-positive subsets. Repertoires with fewer than 30,000 or more than 120,000 public chains, plus five repertoires with anomalous nucleotide sharing, were excluded from co-occurrence clustering. Held by TCRdb, this immuneACCESS table contains in-frame sequences only and omits some clones. Under half of the omission traces to an unresolved V gene where checked; the cause of the rest is unknown. Clonal size and the V and J genes are those of that table, whereas D and trimming came from the DNA. The sample data list about 180,000 clones, and around 82% of these were observed just once. The ten largest clones take up approximately 2.5% of the sample.

The cohort was made up of approximately 700 healthy bone marrow donors. Cohort members were all nominally healthy when sampled, although unrecorded immune exposures were likely present. The donor tested CMV seronegative and was one of the 352 seronegative cohort members. A peripheral blood sample was provided by each donor, and peripheral blood mononuclear cells were used for TCR beta sequencing. The Qiagen DNeasy Blood Extraction Kit was used to extract genomic DNA from the blood cell samples. To note about this clone: It has no known antigen specificity. No quality values exist for individual bases; no much larger clone is one base distant.

Summary of the overall study and its limitations: The earlier analysis of about 600 of the donors excluded some 15 rarely observed V segments, including chromosome 9 orphons, because counts were too low. CMV serostatus was the only immune exposure information available for the cohort. Because some donors lacked HLA typing at each locus, the association tests relied only on the typed subset. While some public TCRs were present in many individuals, most TCR sequences turned up only very rarely across donors. Presence/absence analyses assumed roughly uniform sequencing depth across donors, an assumption that may not hold. In a later analysis, HLA-associated TCR beta chains were found to be more clonally expanded and to have lower generation probabilities than equally common non-associated chains. A group of highly shared sequence variants was considered likely to be a technical artifact of the sequencing pipeline. Compared with the approximately 720-donor mean, donors in an Asian-associated ancestry cluster had fewer N-insertions in productive TCRs, according to a later genetic analysis. The authors suggested that the approach could potentially be extended to other disease states and immunological phenotypes. Specific HLA alleles were associated with over 15,000 TCR beta sequences at a false discovery rate of 0.05 in a later analysis. A further reported finding was that TCR beta sequences accurately predicted the HLA-A and HLA-B alleles for most subjects in the first cohort. In the study, some 160 TCR beta chains were listed as associated with cytomegalovirus. The 87-base-pair reads could not distinguish some IMGT-functional V segments, including TRBV6-2 and TRBV6-3, so those segments were excluded. V-gene and J-gene trimming of TCR beta chains was associated with a missense DCLRE1C variant in a later genetic analysis, and the association was replicated in an independent cohort. In an earlier analysis of over 550 of the donors, most TCR beta V segments were observed in productive rearrangements about 87% or about 30% of the time, broadly matching IMGT annotations. When HLA alleles, especially DR and DQ, strongly co-occurred, attributing TCR associations to individual alleles was difficult. In a later analysis, the rate of TCR association differed among HLA loci, with DRB1 alleles having the most associated TCRs and HLA-C alleles having the fewest. In this cohort, only TCR beta chains were sequenced, and detectable features were limited by the absence of alpha or paired-chain data. Correlated functional status among segregating V segments might be attributable to linkage disequilibrium, but an unknown experimental factor could not be ruled out. In a later analysis, most CMV-associated TCR beta chains were found to appear HLA-restricted, with HLA associations seemingly driven largely by CMV exposure. A few of the identified cytomegalovirus-associated TCR beta chains were confirmed in vitro to be specific for cytomegalovirus antigens. Several of the top co-occurrence clusters appeared to be linked to parvovirus B19, influenza, CMV and Epstein-Barr virus, according to a later analysis. Cytomegalovirus status was reported to be diagnosed by the classifier with high specificity and sensitivity in both the original and validation cohorts.

V trim: 1 base; J trim: 3 bases; unmatched bases: 3. Spanning cysteine to phenylalanine, the CDR3 consists of 13 amino acids. Here the CDR3 DNA is all that survives: 39 bases in frame from base 1. The germline V gene (reference sequence) specifies GTSNPN as CDR1 and SVGIG as CDR2. The source of this sequence is a man in his sixties in good health and CMV-seronegative. The chain couples TRBV30 to TRBJ2-7, with 7 middle bases fitting TRBD1. Sequencing was performed on PBMCs. Read as DNA, the sequence is TGTGCCTGGAGTGATCGACAGGGCTACGAGCAGTACTTC. This sequence encodes CAWSDRQGYEQYF.